This TCR beta chain stems from a study of monozygotic twins with inflammatory bowel disease. Germline V gives CDR1 SEHNR, CDR2 FQNEAQ (reference sequence). The CDR3 runs to 14 residues. In eight separate reactions per sample, cDNA was generated. The UMIs carried a 6-nucleotide sample barcode, and they were added by template switching. TCRdb re-analyzed the 5' RACE reads; it lists each CDR3 protein once, without DNA. This sample lists more than 100,000 distinct CDR3 sequences; its ten largest clones have around 1.9%. This chain links TRBV7-9 with TRBJ2-3; TCRdb picks TRBD2, but there is no DNA to check that call. The sequencing sample was made of blood. The clonotype was recovered from a human donor with ulcerative colitis or Crohn's disease, or a healthy co-twin of an affected twin (not recorded which). Here the CDR3 reads CASSRAGGQDTQYF.